Below, 4 T cell receptor beta chains from the same sample are listed, as sequenced in a study of blood T cell repertoires in COVID-19. This table comes from immunoSEQ multiplex PCR, and its TCRdb copy is limited to in-frame clones, with some not included. There are around 140,000 clones in the sample; more than 70% occur only once, and 10% to 13% lies in the top ten. Sample: peripheral blood. These receptors originate from a man aged 45-60 years with acute or convalescent COVID-19.

The gene calls are TRBV5-1 and TRBJ2-2; tentatively, D is TRBD1 (7 bases). V was pared by 4 bases and J by 4 bases, with 14 bases between. In germline, CDR1 is SGHRS, CDR2 YFSETQ. The CDR3 consists of 15 residues. CDR3 protein: CASSPLQGGTGELFF. CDR3 DNA sequence: TGCGCCAGCAGCCCCCTCCAGGGGGGCACCGGGGAGCTGTTTTTT.

The V gene is TRBV5-8, the J gene TRBJ1-5, with D uncertain. The V and J ends lost 0 bases and 3 bases respectively, with 13 bases between them. Germline CDR1 is SGHTS and CDR2 is YDEGEE. The CDR3 extends over 16 amino acids. Written as DNA, the CDR3 is TGTGCCAGCAGCTTGGGAACTCGACATTCCAATCAGCCCCAGCATTTT. This sequence encodes CASSLGTRHSNQPQHF.

The chain combines TRBV6-5 with TRBJ1-2; possible D gene TRBD1, 5 bases. CDR3 size: 16 residues. The germline V gene has CDR1 MNHEY and CDR2 SVGAGI. V lost 2 bases, J lost 4 bases, and 17 bases lay in between. In DNA form, the CDR3 reads TGTGCCAGCAGTTACGACAGTGCGGAATTAGGCTATGGCTACACCTTC. It specifies CASSYDSAELGYGYTF.

This clone appeared a few times. Compared with germline, one end of the junction differs, possibly owing to a read error. The chain is built from TRBV12-3 or TRBV12-4 and TRBJ1-2; TRBD1 aligns across 7 bases. CDR3 length: 12 amino acids. The CDR3 coding sequence is TGTGCCAGCAGTTCGACAGGGAGAAAAGTCTTCTTC. Translation: CASSSTGRKVFF.